Sequencing of this TCR beta chain was carried out in a study of CD8+ T cells in alopecia areata. Turning to the study itself: Disease severity was quantified as SALT score of affected scalp area. Whole-study results and caveats: There were also resident alphabeta T cells of normal skin sequenced in scalp samples. Scalp clonality, together with expanded CD8+ clones among the top 100, fell significantly with tofacitinib.

Comment on this clone: As yet, its antigen is unknown.

RNA, once extracted, was reverse transcribed into cDNA for use as the sequencing template. Method: immunoSEQ multiplex PCR; TCRdb's copy keeps in-frame clones and lacks some. The sample includes about 200,000 clones, under 60% seen only once; the top ten take 1.5% to 2%. Treatment: oral pan-JAK inhibitor, 5-10 mg twice daily. As part of sample collection, lesional scalp punch biopsies and peripheral blood were taken from alopecia areata patients. The CDR3 loop spans 11 amino acids. V lost 7 bases to trimming and J lost 6 bases, with 13 bases between them. Germline CDR1 is SQVTM and CDR2 is ANQGSEA. This sequence originates from a human donor with alopecia areata. The source was CD4+ T cells sorted from blood, collected at week 4, from a patient treated with tofacitinib. The chain is built from TRBV29-1 and TRBJ2-7, with D unclear. The DNA for the CDR3 is TGCAGCGCCCTCGCAGGAAGCGAGCAGTACTTC. It translates to CSALAGSEQYF.